A single sample gave rise to the 15 T cell receptor beta chains below, sequenced in a study of T cells in Graves' hyperthyroidism and ophthalmopathy. TCR beta CDR3 regions were amplified from RNA transcripts. Primed by the HTBI set, a first-round RT-PCR was run on the TCR CDR3. One entry per CDR3 protein results from TCRdb running MiXCR on the multiplex PCR reads. The sample holds 400,000 to 500,000 distinct CDR3 sequences; roughly 13% are singletons and the top ten take around 5.3%. The sample comprised blood. The receptors originated from a young woman with Graves' hyperthyroidism.

This clonotype came up a few times. The chain has TRBV7-3 and TRBJ2-7, with D possibly matching TRBD2 (7 bases). The V end lost 8 bases, the J end lost 0 bases, and 14 bases lay between the germline ends. Looked up from germline, CDR1 is SGHTA and CDR2 is FQGTGA. The CDR3 length is 14 residues. The DNA of the CDR3 is TGTGCCAGCGGGGGCGGGAGCTTCTCCTACGAGCAGTACTTC. Its protein is CASGGGSFSYEQYF.

This clonotype was counted ten times or more. This chain connects TRBV28 to TRBJ2-1; TRBD2 matches at 7 bases. The CDR3 covers 16 residues. Germline lookup yields CDR1 MDHEN and CDR2 SYDVKM. The ends lost 6 bases at V and 7 bases at J; junction bases unmatched: 15. CDR3 amino acids: CASRPSGTTLSNEQFF. The CDR3, as DNA: TGTGCCAGCAGGCCCTCCGGGACTACTCTGTCTAATGAGCAGTTCTTC.

This clonotype was detected ten times or more. V usage is TRBV6-5 and J usage is TRBJ2-2, with TRBD2 matching 8 bases. The CDR3 has 16 residues. V was clipped by 2 bases and J by 1 base; unmatched bases: 3. CDR1 MNHEY and CDR2 SVGAGI come from the germline V gene. CDR3 coding DNA: TGTGCCAGCAGTTACGGGAGCGGGAGGAACACCGGGGAGCTGTTTTTT. Translated: CASSYGSGRNTGELFF.

V and J are TRBV19 and TRBJ2-7, with 10 bases lining up with TRBD1. Germline assignment: CDR1 LNHDA and CDR2 SQIVND (reference sequence). Trimming at V came to 4 bases and at J to 5 bases, leaving 5 bases not matched to a gene. The CDR3 spans 14 residues. CDR3 DNA: TGTGCCAGTAGTAAGGACAGGGGGTTCGACGAGCAGTACTTC. It is translated as CASSKDRGFDEQYF. The variable domain in full, completed from reference TRBV19 and TRBJ2-7, reads DGGITQSPKYLFRKEGQNVTLSCEQNLNHDAMYWYRQDPGQGLRLIYYSQIVNDFQKGDIAEGYSVSREKKESFPLTVTSAQKNPTAFYLCASSKDRGFDEQYFGPGTRLTVT.

Turning to this clonotype: At one end the junction does not follow the germline gene, possibly because of a read error. This rearrangement joins TRBV7-8 to TRBJ1-2; D perhaps matches TRBD1 (5 bases). Germline-derived CDR1 and CDR2 are SGHVS and FQNEAQ. This CDR3 is 15 amino acids long. CDR3 residues: CASSLGQGEFYDYTF. As DNA, the CDR3 is TGTGCCAGCAGCTTAGGGCAGGGAGAGTTCTATGACTACACCTTC.

The chain combines TRBV20-1 with TRBJ2-3; weak D call: TRBD1 (6 bases). The CDR3 has 18 amino acids. Germline values: CDR1 DFQATT, CDR2 SNEGSKA (reference sequence). Trimming cost V 4 bases and J 2 bases, with 25 bases left between them. This chain's CDR3 is CSANSDRRTTGDTDTQYF. The DNA of the CDR3 is TGCAGTGCTAACTCAGACAGGCGTACAACAGGAGACACAGATACGCAGTATTTT.

This clonotype came up many times. This chain uses TRBV27 with TRBJ1-1, with 9 bases matching TRBD1. The CDR3 is 13 amino acids. Unmatched junction bases numbered 6, after V lost 10 bases and J lost 3 bases. The germline V gene has CDR1 MNHEY and CDR2 SMNVEV (reference sequence). The CDR3, as DNA: TGTGCCACCCTGGGACAGGGTGACACTGAAGCTTTCTTT. The encoded protein is CATLGQGDTEAFF.

This clonotype was seen at least ten times. This chain joins TRBV6-1 and TRBJ1-5; D might be TRBD1 (5 bases). Germline lookup yields CDR1 MNHNS and CDR2 SASEGT. Trimming left V 5 bases short and J 5 bases short, with 13 bases between. This CDR3 has 14 residues. The CDR3 loop is CASSWGLEDQPQHF. CDR3 coding DNA: TGTGCCAGCAGTTGGGGGTTGGAAGATCAGCCCCAGCATTTT.

This clonotype was picked up many times. The V call is TRBV27, the J call TRBJ1-1; 7 bases align to TRBD1. The CDR3 extends over 15 amino acids. V was clipped by 5 bases and J by 0 bases; unmatched bases: 6. The germline CDR1 and CDR2 sequences are MNHEY and SMNVEV (reference sequence). As DNA, the CDR3 is TGTGCCAGCAGTCCCGGGACAGTCCTGAACACTGAAGCTTTCTTT. Protein: CASSPGTVLNTEAFF.

This clonotype was detected ten times or more. This CDR3 is CSAAPLAIGEQYF. CDR3 nucleotides: TGCAGTGCGGCCCCACTAGCGATCGGCGAGCAGTACTTC. The chain is built from TRBV20-1 and TRBJ2-7; 7 nucleotides match TRBD2. The CDR3 consists of 13 residues. Per the germline V gene, CDR1 is DFQATT and CDR2 is SNEGSKA (reference sequence). V was pared by 6 bases and J by 6 bases, with 11 bases of the junction left unmatched.

This clonotype occurred many times. This chain connects TRBV27 to TRBJ2-1; 7 nucleotides agree with TRBD2. CDR3 length: 16 residues. Trimming removed 1 base from V and 0 bases from J; junction bases left unmatched: 3. In germline, CDR1 is MNHEY, CDR2 SMNVEV (reference sequence). The DNA of the CDR3 is TGTGCCAGCAGTTTATTCGGGGGGAGCTCCTACAATGAGCAGTTCTTC. Amino acids: CASSLFGGSSYNEQFF.

The chain links TRBV2 to TRBJ2-2; D is perhaps TRBD2 (6 bases). CDR1 and CDR2 from the germline V gene are SNHLY and FYNNEI. This CDR3 comprises 17 residues. Trimming cost V 3 bases and J 2 bases, with 16 bases left between them. The CDR3 reads CASSDFWGAGNTGELFF. CDR3 bases: TGTGCCAGCAGTGACTTTTGGGGAGCGGGCAACACCGGGGAGCTGTTTTTT.

This clonotype has only one observation. The chain employs TRBV19 and TRBJ2-7, with 8 bases aligning to TRBD1. J gave up 2 bases and V 4 bases, and 1 base lay outside the gene matches. The CDR3 loop spans 13 amino acids. From germline, CDR1 is LNHDA and CDR2 SQIVND (reference sequence). Here the CDR3 reads CASSRQGTYEQYF. DNA of the CDR3: TGTGCCAGTAGTAGACAGGGGACCTACGAGCAGTACTTC.

This clonotype appeared a few times. The genes are TRBV7-9 and TRBJ2-2; D possibly corresponds to TRBD2 (5 bases). Germline V lookup: CDR1 SEHNR, CDR2 FQNEAQ (reference sequence). CDR3 size: 15 residues. The V end lost 5 bases, the J end lost 3 bases, and 13 bases lay between the germline ends. The CDR3 DNA is TGTGCCAGCAGCCCCCCGGGGATCGACACCGGGGAGCTGTTTTTT. Protein sequence: CASSPPGIDTGELFF.

The chain has TRBV12-3 or TRBV12-4 and TRBJ2-1; 9 nucleotides match TRBD2. With V trimmed by 3 bases and J by 3 bases, 6 bases remained unmatched. CDR3 size: 16 residues. The CDR3 nucleotides are TGTGCCAGCAGTTTTAGCGGGAGCCAGTACTACAATGAGCAGTTCTTC. Amino acids: CASSFSGSQYYNEQFF.